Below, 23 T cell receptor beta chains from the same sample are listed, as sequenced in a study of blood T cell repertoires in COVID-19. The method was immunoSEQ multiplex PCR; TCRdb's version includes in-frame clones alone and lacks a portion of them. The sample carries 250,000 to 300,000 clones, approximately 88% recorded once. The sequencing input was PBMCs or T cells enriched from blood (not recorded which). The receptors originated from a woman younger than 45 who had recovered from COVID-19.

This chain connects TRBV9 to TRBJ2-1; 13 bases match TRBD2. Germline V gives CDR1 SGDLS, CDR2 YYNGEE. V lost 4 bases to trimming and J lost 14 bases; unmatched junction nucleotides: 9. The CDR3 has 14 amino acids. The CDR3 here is CASSPGLAGEGKFF. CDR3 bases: TGTGCCAGCAGCCCCGGACTAGCGGGGGAAGGAAAGTTCTTC.

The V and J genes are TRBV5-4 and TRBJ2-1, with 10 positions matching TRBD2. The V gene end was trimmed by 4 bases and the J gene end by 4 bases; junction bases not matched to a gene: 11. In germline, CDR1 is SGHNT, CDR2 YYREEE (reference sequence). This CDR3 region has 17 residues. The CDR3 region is CASSIGTGLAVYNEQFF. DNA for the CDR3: TGTGCCAGCAGCATTGGAACAGGACTAGCGGTGTACAATGAGCAGTTCTTC.

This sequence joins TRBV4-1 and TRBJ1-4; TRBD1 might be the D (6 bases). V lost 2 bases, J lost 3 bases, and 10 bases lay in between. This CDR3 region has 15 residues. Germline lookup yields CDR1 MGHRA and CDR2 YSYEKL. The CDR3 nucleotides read TGCGCCAGCAGCCAACTTGGACAGCCTAATGAAAAACTGTTTTTT. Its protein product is CASSQLGQPNEKLFF.

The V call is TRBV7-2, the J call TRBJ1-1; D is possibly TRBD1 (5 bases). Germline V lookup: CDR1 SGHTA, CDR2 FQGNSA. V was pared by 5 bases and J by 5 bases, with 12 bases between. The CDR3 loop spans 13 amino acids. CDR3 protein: CASSLYGGTEAFF. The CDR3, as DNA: TGTGCCAGCAGCCTATACGGGGGTACTGAAGCTTTCTTT.

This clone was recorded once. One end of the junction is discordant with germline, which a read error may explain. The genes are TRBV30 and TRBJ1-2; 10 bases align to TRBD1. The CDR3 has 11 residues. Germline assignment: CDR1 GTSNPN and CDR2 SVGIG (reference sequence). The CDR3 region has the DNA TGTGCCGGGAGGACAGGGGGTGGCTACACCTTC. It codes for CAGRTGGGYTF.

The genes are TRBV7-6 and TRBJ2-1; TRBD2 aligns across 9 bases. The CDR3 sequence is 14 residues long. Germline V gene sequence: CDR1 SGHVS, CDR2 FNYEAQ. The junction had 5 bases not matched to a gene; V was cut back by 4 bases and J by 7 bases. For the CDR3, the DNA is TGTGCCAGCAGCTCTAGCGGGGTTTTTAATGAGCAGTTCTTC. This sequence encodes CASSSSGVFNEQFF.

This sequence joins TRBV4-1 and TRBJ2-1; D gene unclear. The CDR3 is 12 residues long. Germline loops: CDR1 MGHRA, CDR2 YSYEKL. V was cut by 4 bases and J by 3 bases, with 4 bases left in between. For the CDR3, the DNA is TGCGCCAGCAGCCGTAACTACAATGAGCAGTTCTTC. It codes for CASSRNYNEQFF.

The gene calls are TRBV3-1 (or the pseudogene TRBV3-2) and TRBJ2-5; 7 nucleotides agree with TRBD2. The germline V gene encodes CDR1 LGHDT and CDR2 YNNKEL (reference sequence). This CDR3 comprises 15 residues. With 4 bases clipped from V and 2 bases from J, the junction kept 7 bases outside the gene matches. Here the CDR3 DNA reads TGTGCCAGCAGCCGTTTGGGACTACGGCAAGAGACCCAGTACTTC. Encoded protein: CASSRLGLRQETQYF.

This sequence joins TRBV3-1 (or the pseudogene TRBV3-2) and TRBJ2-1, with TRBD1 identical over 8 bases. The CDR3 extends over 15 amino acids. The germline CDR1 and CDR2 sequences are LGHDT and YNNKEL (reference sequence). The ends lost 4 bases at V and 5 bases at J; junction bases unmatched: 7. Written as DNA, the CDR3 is TGTGCCAGCAGCCCGCGACAGGGGAGGAACAATGAGCAGTTCTTC. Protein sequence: CASSPRQGRNNEQFF.

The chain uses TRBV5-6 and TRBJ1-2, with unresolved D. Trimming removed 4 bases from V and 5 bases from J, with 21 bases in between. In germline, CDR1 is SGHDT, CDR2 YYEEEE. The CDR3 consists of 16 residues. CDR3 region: CASSPPSGSHYYGYTF. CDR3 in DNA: TGTGCCAGCAGCCCCCCGTCGGGGTCCCACTATTATGGCTACACCTTC.

Here the CDR3 DNA reads TGTGCCATCAGTACAGGGGTTGGTGAAGCTTTCTTT. Its translation: CAISTGVGEAFF. The V gene is TRBV10-3, the J gene TRBJ1-1, with 7 bases matching TRBD1. The CDR3 spans 12 residues. The junction had 4 bases not matched to a gene; V was cut back by 5 bases and J by 7 bases. CDR1 is ENHRY, CDR2 SYGVKD, per germline.

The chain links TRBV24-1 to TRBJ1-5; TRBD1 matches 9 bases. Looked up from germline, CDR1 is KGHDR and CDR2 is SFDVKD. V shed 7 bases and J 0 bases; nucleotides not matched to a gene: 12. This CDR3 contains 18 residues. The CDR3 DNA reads TGTGCCACCAGCCCAGGACAGGGGCTGCGAGGTAGCAATCAGCCCCAGCATTTT. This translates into CATSPGQGLRGSNQPQHF.

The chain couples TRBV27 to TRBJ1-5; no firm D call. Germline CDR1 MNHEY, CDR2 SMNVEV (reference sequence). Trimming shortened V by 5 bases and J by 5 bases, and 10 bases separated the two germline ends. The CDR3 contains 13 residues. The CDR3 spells CASSQTEHQPQHF. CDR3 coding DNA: TGTGCCAGCAGTCAAACCGAGCATCAGCCCCAGCATTTT.

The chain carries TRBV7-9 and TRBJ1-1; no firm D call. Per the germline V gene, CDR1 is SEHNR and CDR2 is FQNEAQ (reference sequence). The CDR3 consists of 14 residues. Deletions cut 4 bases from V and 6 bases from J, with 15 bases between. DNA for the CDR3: TGTGCCAGCAGCTGGGCCCTCCTGGAAGCTGAAGCTTTCTTT. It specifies CASSWALLEAEAFF.

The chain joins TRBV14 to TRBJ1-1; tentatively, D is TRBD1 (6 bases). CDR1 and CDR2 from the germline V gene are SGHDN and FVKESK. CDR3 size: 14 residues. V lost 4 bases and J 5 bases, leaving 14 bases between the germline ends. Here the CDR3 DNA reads TGTGCCAGCAGCCCCGGCAGGGGTGGAACTGAAGCTTTCTTT. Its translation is CASSPGRGGTEAFF.

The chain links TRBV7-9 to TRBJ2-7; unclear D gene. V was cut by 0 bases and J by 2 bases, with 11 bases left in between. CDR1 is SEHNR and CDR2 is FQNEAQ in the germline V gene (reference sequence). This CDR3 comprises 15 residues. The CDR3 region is CASSLAQALPYEQYF. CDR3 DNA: TGTGCCAGCAGCTTAGCGCAAGCGTTACCCTACGAGCAGTACTTC.

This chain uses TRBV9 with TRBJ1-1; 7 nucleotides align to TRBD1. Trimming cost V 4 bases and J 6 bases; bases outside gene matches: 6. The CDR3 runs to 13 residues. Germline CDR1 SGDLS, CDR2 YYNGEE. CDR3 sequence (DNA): TGTGCCAGCAGCCCCGGCGGACAGGCTGAAGCTTTCTTT. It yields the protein CASSPGGQAEAFF.

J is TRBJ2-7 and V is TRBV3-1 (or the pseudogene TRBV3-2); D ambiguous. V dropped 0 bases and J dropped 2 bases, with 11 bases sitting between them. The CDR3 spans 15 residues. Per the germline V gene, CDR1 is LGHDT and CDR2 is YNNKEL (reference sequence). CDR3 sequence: CASSQDVVAAYEQYF. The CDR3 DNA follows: TGTGCCAGCAGCCAAGATGTAGTGGCGGCCTACGAGCAGTACTTC.

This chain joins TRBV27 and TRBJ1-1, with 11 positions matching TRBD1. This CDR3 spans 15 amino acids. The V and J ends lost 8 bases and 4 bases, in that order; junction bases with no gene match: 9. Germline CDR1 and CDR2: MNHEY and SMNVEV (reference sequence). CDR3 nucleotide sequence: TGTGCCAGCGCATTAACCGGGACAGGGGGCACTGAAGCTTTCTTT. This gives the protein CASALTGTGGTEAFF.

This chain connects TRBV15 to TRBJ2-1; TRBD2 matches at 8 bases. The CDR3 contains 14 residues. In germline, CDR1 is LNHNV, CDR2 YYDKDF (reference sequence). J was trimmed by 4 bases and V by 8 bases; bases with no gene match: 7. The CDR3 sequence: CATSSGGGYNEQFF. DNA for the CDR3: TGTGCCACCTCCTCCGGGGGGGGATACAATGAGCAGTTCTTC.

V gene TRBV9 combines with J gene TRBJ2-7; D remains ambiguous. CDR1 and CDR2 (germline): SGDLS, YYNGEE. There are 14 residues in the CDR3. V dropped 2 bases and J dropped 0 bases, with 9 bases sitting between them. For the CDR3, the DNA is TGTGCCAGCAGCGTGGCGGCCCCCTCCTACGAGCAGTACTTC. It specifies CASSVAAPSYEQYF.

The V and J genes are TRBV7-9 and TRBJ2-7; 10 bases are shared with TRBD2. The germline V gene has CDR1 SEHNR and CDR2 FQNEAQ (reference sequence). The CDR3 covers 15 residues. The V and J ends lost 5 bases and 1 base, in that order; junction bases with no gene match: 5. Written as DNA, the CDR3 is TGTGCCAGCAGCGAGCGGGAGGGCCCGTCCTACGAGCAGTACTTC. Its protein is CASSEREGPSYEQYF.

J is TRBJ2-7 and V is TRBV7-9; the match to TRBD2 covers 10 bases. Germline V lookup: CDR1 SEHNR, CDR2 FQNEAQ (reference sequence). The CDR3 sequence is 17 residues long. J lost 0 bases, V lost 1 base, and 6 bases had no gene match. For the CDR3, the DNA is TGTGCCAGCAGCTTAGAAGCCTTAGCGGGGGGCTCCTACGAGCAGTACTTC. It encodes CASSLEALAGGSYEQYF.